These 30 T cell receptor beta chains share one sample of origin, sequenced in a study of cytomegalovirus exposure and HLA in healthy donors. The PCR was carried out with 60 Vbeta primers and 13 Jbeta primers. Using immunoSEQ multiplex PCR, the repertoire was profiled, and TCRdb retains in-frame clones only, with some absent. In the table there are about 200,000 clones, 80% to 85% of which are singletons. Sequencing was carried out using PBMCs. These receptors came from a woman aged 40 to 50 in good health and CMV-seronegative.

The chain employs TRBV7-9 and TRBJ1-5; the D is unclear. V was cut by 4 bases and J by 4 bases, with 5 bases left in between. The CDR3 consists of 12 residues. Germline V gives CDR1 SEHNR, CDR2 FQNEAQ (reference sequence). The CDR3: CASSWPNQPQHF. The CDR3 coding sequence is TGTGCCAGCAGCTGGCCGAATCAGCCCCAGCATTTT.

This chain joins TRBV5-6 and TRBJ2-2; 12 bases are shared with TRBD2. V shed 3 bases, J shed 5 bases, and the junction held 14 bases outside the gene matches. This CDR3 region has 19 residues. CDR1 and CDR2 from the germline V gene are SGHDT and YYEEEE. The CDR3 coding sequence is TGTGCCAGCAGCTCCTATTTGACTAGCGGGAGAGTAAGGACCGGGGAGCTGTTTTTT. Translating it yields CASSSYLTSGRVRTGELFF.

This clone occurred once. The J gene is TRBJ2-1, the V gene TRBV11-2; possible D gene TRBD2, 6 bases. V was cut by 8 bases and J by 6 bases, with 14 bases left in between. The germline V gene has CDR1 SGHAT and CDR2 FQNNGV. This CDR3 region has 13 residues. The CDR3 nucleotides read TGTGCCAGCCGTCGTTTGGGGGGCAATGAGCAGTTCTTC. The encoded protein is CASRRLGGNEQFF.

The chain employs TRBV20-1 and TRBJ1-1; TRBD1 might be the D (6 bases). CDR1 and CDR2 from the germline V gene are DFQATT and SNEGSKA (reference sequence). This CDR3 region has 11 residues. V was clipped by 2 bases and J by 8 bases, with 9 bases between them. The CDR3 DNA reads as TGCAGTGCTAGACAGGGGCGGGAAGCTTTCTTT. This sequence encodes CSARQGREAFF.

This chain links TRBV25-1 with TRBJ1-2; possible D gene TRBD1, 5 bases. The germline gives CDR1 MGHDK, CDR2 SYGVNS. V dropped 7 bases and J dropped 5 bases, with 14 bases sitting between them. The CDR3 loop spans 13 amino acids. CDR3 in DNA: TGTGCCAGCAAAGGGGCCGGACCTTATGGCTACACCTTC. The encoded protein is CASKGAGPYGYTF.

This chain uses TRBV30 with TRBJ2-5; D gene uncertain. The CDR3 covers 15 residues. The V end was cut by 5 bases, the J end by 4 bases, with 20 bases between. CDR1 is GTSNPN and CDR2 is SVGIG in the germline V gene (reference sequence). The CDR3 loop reads CAWVPTNNYRETQYF. The CDR3 nucleotides are TGTGCCTGGGTGCCTACCAATAACTACCGAGAGACCCAGTACTTC.

CDR3 loop: CASSLAPGSSYEQYF. In nucleotides, the CDR3 is TGCGCCAGCAGCCTAGCGCCCGGTAGCTCCTACGAGCAGTACTTC. The rearrangement uses TRBV4-1 and TRBJ2-7, with D possibly TRBD2 on 5 matching bases. V shed 4 bases and J shed 0 bases, with 13 bases lying between them. There are 15 residues in the CDR3. The germline V gene encodes CDR1 MGHRA and CDR2 YSYEKL.

V usage is TRBV27 and J usage is TRBJ1-6; D ambiguous. Germline V lookup: CDR1 MNHEY, CDR2 SMNVEV (reference sequence). This CDR3 comprises 14 residues. The V end lost 4 bases, the J end lost 0 bases, and 4 bases lay between the germline ends. The CDR3 nucleotides are TGTGCCAGCAGTTGGAGCTCCTATAATTCACCCCTCCACTTT. Encoded protein: CASSWSSYNSPLHF.

CDR3 nucleotides: TGTGCCAGCAGCCAGGGGACAGCCAGCACAGATACGCAGTATTTT. It encodes CASSQGTASTDTQYF. The rearrangement uses TRBV7-3 and TRBJ2-3; TRBD1 agrees at 7 bases. Germline V gene sequence: CDR1 SGHTA, CDR2 FQGTGA. The V and J ends lost 5 bases and 0 bases, in that order; junction bases with no gene match: 5. The CDR3 has 15 amino acids.

V is TRBV5-4 and J is TRBJ2-5, with 15 bases aligning to TRBD2. Germline-derived CDR1 and CDR2 are SGHNT and YYREEE (reference sequence). The CDR3 is 17 amino acids. The V and J ends lost 2 bases and 5 bases, in that order; junction bases with no gene match: 7. The CDR3 DNA reads as TGTGCCAGCAGCTTAGGACTAGCGGGAGGGCCCGTCGAGACCCAGTACTTC. Protein sequence: CASSLGLAGGPVETQYF. Supplemented by reference TRBV5-4 and TRBJ2-5, the full variable domain reads ETGVTQSPTHLIKTRGQQVTLRCSSQSGHNTVSWYQQALGQGPQFIFQYYREEENGRGNFPPRFSGLQFPNYSSELNVNALELDDSALYLCASSLGLAGGPVETQYFGPGTRLLVL.

This clone appeared a few times. The V gene is TRBV6-1, the J gene TRBJ2-3; 7 bases map to TRBD2. J lost 2 bases, V lost 6 bases, and 8 bases had no gene match. The CDR3 sequence is 15 residues long. Germline CDR1 reads MNHNS; CDR2 reads SASEGT. The CDR3 nucleotides read TGTGCCAGCAGGAATATAGCGGGCCCCACAGATACGCAGTATTTT. It encodes CASRNIAGPTDTQYF.

The chain links TRBV7-7 to TRBJ1-3; TRBD1 agrees at 8 bases. The CDR3 covers 15 residues. J was trimmed by 0 bases and V by 4 bases; bases with no gene match: 2. Germline V gene data show CDR1 as SSHAT and CDR2 as FNYEAQ (reference sequence). For the CDR3, the DNA is TGTGCCAGCAGCTCCGGGACAGGCTCTGGAAACACCATATATTTT. Its translation: CASSSGTGSGNTIYF.

The chain has TRBV30 and TRBJ2-1; 7 bases line up with TRBD2. The CDR3 spans 14 residues. V lost 3 bases to trimming and J lost 10 bases; unmatched junction nucleotides: 12. Germline CDR1 is GTSNPN and CDR2 is SVGIG (reference sequence). This CDR3 reads CAWRPGLTRKEQFF. In nucleotides, the CDR3 is TGTGCCTGGAGACCGGGACTAACACGGAAAGAGCAGTTCTTC.

About this clone: One end of the junction is discordant with germline, which a read error may explain. The chain is built from TRBV7-3 and TRBJ2-7; 8 bases match TRBD2. There are 13 residues in the CDR3. The germline V gene has CDR1 SGHTA and CDR2 FQGTGA. This CDR3 is CASRLSGSYEQYF. CDR3 DNA: TGTGCCAGCAGGTTAAGCGGGAGCTACGAGCAGTACTTC. Combining the CDR3 with reference TRBV7-3 and TRBJ2-7 gives the whole variable domain GAGVSQTPSNKVTEKGKYVELRCDPISGHTALYWYRQSLGQGPEFLIYFQGTGAADDSGLPNDRFFAVRPEGSVSTLKIQRTERGDSAVYLCASRLSGSYEQYFGPGTRLTVT.

CDR3 bases: TGTGCCAGCAGCCGAGGGGAGGGTGGTGTGAATGAGCAGTTCTTC. This gives the protein CASSRGEGGVNEQFF. The chain is built from TRBV4-2 and TRBJ2-1; 7 bases agree with TRBD2. The CDR3 is 15 amino acids. Germline V CDR1 and CDR2: LGHNA, YNFKEQ. Trimming at V came to 4 bases and at J to 7 bases, leaving 10 bases not matched to a gene.

The J gene is TRBJ2-7, the V gene TRBV7-9; D remains ambiguous. CDR1 is SEHNR, CDR2 FQNEAQ, per germline (reference sequence). The ends were cut back, 1 base at V and 3 bases at J, with 13 bases in the middle. CDR3 length: 15 residues. The CDR3: CASSLVAGSFYEQYF. For the CDR3, the DNA is TGTGCCAGCAGCTTAGTGGCAGGATCCTTCTACGAGCAGTACTTC.

This chain links TRBV6-5 with TRBJ1-1; 9 bases line up with TRBD1. The J segment lost 5 bases and the V segment lost 5 bases, leaving 9 bases of the junction unmatched. This CDR3 spans 15 amino acids. Germline V gives CDR1 MNHEY, CDR2 SVGAGI. This chain's CDR3 is CASSPATGGRTEAFF. In DNA, the CDR3 is TGTGCCAGCAGTCCCGCCACAGGGGGCAGAACTGAAGCTTTCTTT.

This clone was counted between two and nine times. This chain joins TRBV6-1 and TRBJ2-5; D gene uncertain. The CDR3 sequence is 14 residues long. Looked up from germline, CDR1 is MNHNS and CDR2 is SASEGT. With 3 bases removed from V and 5 bases from J, the gap between germline ends came to 13 bases. CDR3 nucleotide sequence: TGTGCCAGCAGTGAGATTCCGAGCGTCGAGACCCAGTACTTC. Protein product: CASSEIPSVETQYF.

This clone was observed a handful of times. This chain uses TRBV2 with TRBJ2-7; maybe TRBD2 (7 bases). The CDR3 spans 14 residues. Trimming shortened V by 5 bases and J by 2 bases, and 13 bases separated the two germline ends. Germline CDR1 and CDR2: SNHLY and FYNNEI. CDR3 residues: CASSPEGGAYEQYF. In nucleotides, the CDR3 is TGTGCCAGCAGTCCCGAAGGGGGGGCCTACGAGCAGTACTTC.

The genes are TRBV7-2 and TRBJ2-5, with no clear D. Between the trimmed V and J ends, which lost 0 bases and 4 bases, there was a span of 9 bases. There are 14 residues in the CDR3. From germline, CDR1 is SGHTA and CDR2 FQGNSA. CDR3 loop: CASSLAASVETQYF. CDR3 coding DNA: TGTGCCAGCAGCTTAGCTGCGTCCGTAGAGACCCAGTACTTC.

Written as DNA, the CDR3 is TGTGCCAGCAGTCAGGAGCGGACTGCGAATGAGCAGTTCTTC. The encoded protein is CASSQERTANEQFF. The chain has TRBV27 and TRBJ2-1; D is perhaps TRBD2 (5 bases). V was shortened by 5 bases and J by 7 bases, with 15 bases between the two germline ends. Germline assignment: CDR1 MNHEY and CDR2 SMNVEV (reference sequence). CDR3 length equals 14 residues.

This clone appeared once. The chain carries TRBV9 and TRBJ2-3; D unresolved. Germline V gene data show CDR1 as SGDLS and CDR2 as YYNGEE. CDR3 length: 12 amino acids. Trimming shortened V by 4 bases and J by 6 bases, and 9 bases separated the two germline ends. CDR3 sequence: CASSSDGDTQYF. The CDR3 nucleotides are TGTGCCAGCAGCTCCGACGGGGATACGCAGTATTTT.

The chain carries TRBV28 and TRBJ1-3; 9 bases align to TRBD1. Germline CDR1 MDHEN, CDR2 SYDVKM. CDR3 length: 14 residues. After removal of 2 bases from V and 4 bases from J, the junction contained 0 bases not matched to a gene. CDR3 loop: CASSLTGGGNTIYF. In DNA form, the CDR3 reads TGTGCCAGCAGTTTAACAGGGGGCGGAAACACCATATATTTT.

This clone has a single count. This sequence joins TRBV27 and TRBJ1-3; TRBD1 matches at 8 bases. This CDR3 is 14 amino acids long. CDR1 and CDR2 from the germline V gene are MNHEY and SMNVEV (reference sequence). V dropped 9 bases and J dropped 0; count of bases not matched to a gene: 4. The CDR3 loop reads CASRGTGSGNTIYF. CDR3 DNA sequence: TGTGCCAGTAGGGGGACAGGCTCTGGAAACACCATATATTTT.

The chain is built from TRBV7-9 and TRBJ1-2, with 9 bases matching TRBD1. Germline CDR1 SEHNR, CDR2 FQNEAQ (reference sequence). V was pared by 5 bases and J by 7 bases, with 11 bases of the junction left unmatched. There are 15 residues in the CDR3. This CDR3 is CASSHNRDRAGGYTF. The CDR3 region has the DNA TGTGCCAGCAGCCACAACCGGGACAGGGCCGGTGGCTACACCTTC. The full variable domain, completed using reference TRBV7-9 and TRBJ1-2, is DTGVSQNPRHKITKRGQNVTFRCDPISEHNRLYWYRQTLGQGPEFLTYFQNEAQLEKSRLLSDRFSAERPKGSFSTLEIQRTEQGDSAMYLCASSHNRDRAGGYTFGSGTRLTVV.

The rearrangement joins TRBV27 to TRBJ2-5; 8 bases are shared with TRBD1. The J call may be faulty, since TRBJ2-7 better matches the DNA end. CDR1 and CDR2 (germline): MNHEY, SMNVEV (reference sequence). CDR3 length: 16 amino acids. DNA for the CDR3: TGTGCCAGCAGTCACCAGGGGGCTGAATATAGCTACGAGCAGTACTTC. Translating it yields CASSHQGAEYSYEQYF.

This chain joins TRBV10-3 and TRBJ1-5, with D perhaps matching TRBD1 (5 bases). Trimming removed 4 bases from V and 6 bases from J, with 13 bases in between. This CDR3 contains 14 residues. Germline CDR1 ENHRY, CDR2 SYGVKD. The CDR3 sequence: CAISGNGATQPQHF. CDR3 sequence (DNA): TGTGCCATCAGTGGGAATGGGGCCACTCAGCCCCAGCATTTT.

This chain uses TRBV9 with TRBJ1-5; TRBD1 matches at 10 bases. Germline V gene lookup returns CDR1 SGDLS and CDR2 YYNGEE. The CDR3 sequence is 15 residues long. V shed 0 bases, J shed 6 bases, and the junction held 3 bases outside the gene matches. CDR3 in DNA: TGTGCCAGCAGCGTAGGACAGGGGGCTGGTCAGCCCCAGCATTTT. It specifies CASSVGQGAGQPQHF.

The rearrangement links TRBV7-2 to TRBJ2-5; 12 positions agree with TRBD2. The CDR3 runs 16 residues. Germline assignment: CDR1 SGHTA and CDR2 FQGNSA. Unmatched junction bases numbered 9, after V lost 5 bases and J lost 5 bases. This chain's CDR3 is CASSPDTSGRRETQYF. CDR3 coding DNA: TGTGCCAGCAGCCCCGATACTAGCGGGAGGAGGGAGACCCAGTACTTC.

The rearrangement links TRBV5-8 to TRBJ1-2, with 9 bases that match TRBD1. The J segment lost 3 bases and the V segment lost 1 base, leaving 4 bases of the junction unmatched. CDR1 is SGHTS and CDR2 is YDEGEE in the germline V gene. The CDR3 loop spans 15 amino acids. CDR3 protein: CASSLKQGAYYGYTF. DNA for the CDR3: TGTGCCAGCAGCTTGAAACAGGGGGCTTACTATGGCTACACCTTC.